What follows are 7 T cell receptor beta chains derived from one specimen sequenced in a study of shared clonotypes between healthy human individuals. Using immunoSEQ multiplex PCR, the repertoire was profiled, and TCRdb retains in-frame clones only, with some absent. In the table there are some 500,000 clones, roughly 80% of which are singletons. Sequences were obtained from PBMCs. Receptors were obtained from a woman in her 40s in good health. Some clones in this sample may be carry-over from other donors' samples.

As for this clone: Possible read error: a much larger clone is one base away. Lacking the conserved final phenylalanine or tryptophan, this CDR3 likely reflects a read error. V usage is TRBV29-1 and J usage is TRBJ2-6, with 10 positions matching TRBD1. Germline V lookup: CDR1 SQVTM, CDR2 ANQGSEA. This CDR3 is 15 amino acids long. Germline trimming cut 7 bases from V and 2 bases from J; bases unmatched to any gene: 5. CDR3 residues: CSAETGGTGANVLTL. The CDR3 DNA follows: TGCAGCGCGGAGACAGGGGGCACTGGGGCCAACGTCCTGACTCTC.

The chain joins TRBV5-4 to TRBJ1-4, with a weak D call TRBD1 (5 bases). The CDR3 totals 17 residues. Germline V CDR1 and CDR2: SGHNT, YYREEE (reference sequence). V lost 4 bases and J lost 2, with 18 bases in between. CDR3 region: CASSLSRGAHTNEKLFF. The DNA of the CDR3 is TGTGCCAGCAGCCTCAGTCGAGGGGCGCACACTAATGAAAAACTGTTTTTT.

This clone has only one observation. This chain joins TRBV4-1 and TRBJ2-4, with 7 positions matching TRBD2. Per germline, CDR1 MGHRA and CDR2 YSYEKL. V shed 1 base, J shed 12 bases, and the junction held 9 bases outside the gene matches. CDR3 length equals 14 residues. The CDR3 nucleotides are TGCGCCAGCAGCCAAGTGGGGGGGATGGTCCGTCAGTACTTC. This gives the protein CASSQVGGMVRQYF.

There are a few counts of this clone. The chain carries TRBV9 and TRBJ1-2, with 7 bases lining up with TRBD1. This CDR3 has 15 amino acids. The germline V gene encodes CDR1 SGDLS and CDR2 YYNGEE. Trimming took 4 bases from V and 0 from J; bases not matched to a gene: 6. The CDR3 nucleotides are TGTGCCAGCAGCCCTTCCGGGACAGCTAACTATGGCTACACCTTC. Translation: CASSPSGTANYGYTF.

The genes are TRBV7-3 and TRBJ2-2; a weak D match, TRBD2 (5 bases). The CDR3 sequence is 16 residues long. V lost 1 base to trimming and J lost 0 bases, with 9 bases between them. CDR1 is SGHTA and CDR2 is FQGTGA in the germline V gene. CDR3 loop: CASSLNVGANTGELFF. The CDR3 nucleotides read TGTGCCAGCAGCTTAAATGTGGGAGCGAACACCGGGGAGCTGTTTTTT.

This clone occurred a few times. The chain employs TRBV7-6 and TRBJ2-3; 7 nucleotides align to TRBD2. The CDR3 loop spans 15 amino acids. Germline CDR1 reads SGHVS; CDR2 reads FNYEAQ. The V gene end was trimmed by 1 base and the J gene end by 2 bases; junction bases not matched to a gene: 3. In DNA form, the CDR3 reads TGTGCCAGCAGCTTAGGGGAGGGCATCACAGATACGCAGTATTTT. Its protein is CASSLGEGITDTQYF.

This clone was detected many times. This CDR3 is also generated by other DNA sequences in the sample. The J gene is TRBJ1-2, the V gene TRBV6-5; 8 bases match TRBD1. V shed 7 bases and J 4 bases; nucleotides not matched to a gene: 11. The CDR3 has 15 residues. The germline V gene has CDR1 MNHEY and CDR2 SVGAGI. In DNA, the CDR3 is TGTGCCAGCAACCGCGAACAGGGGGACGGCTATGGCTACACCTTC. Amino acids: CASNREQGDGYGYTF.